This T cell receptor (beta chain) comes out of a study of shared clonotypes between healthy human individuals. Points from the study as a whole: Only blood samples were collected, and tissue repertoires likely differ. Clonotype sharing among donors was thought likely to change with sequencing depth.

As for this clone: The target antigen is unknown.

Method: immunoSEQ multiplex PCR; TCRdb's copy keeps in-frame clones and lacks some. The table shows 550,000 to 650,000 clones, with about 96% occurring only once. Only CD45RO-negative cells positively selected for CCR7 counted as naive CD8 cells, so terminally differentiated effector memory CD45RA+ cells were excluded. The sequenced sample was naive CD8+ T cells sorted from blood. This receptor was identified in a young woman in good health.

The CDR3 region has the DNA TGTGCCAGTAGTATTGTACACTTGAACTCTGGAAACACCATATATTTT. This sequence encodes CASSIVHLNSGNTIYF. The chain is built from TRBV19 and TRBJ1-3, with D unclear. The length of the CDR3 is 16 residues. V lost 3 bases, J lost 0 bases, and 12 bases lay in between. The V gene's germline CDR1 is LNHDA and CDR2 SQIVND (reference sequence).